Here is one T cell receptor beta chain with its context. Its antigen is currently unknown. The data belong to a study of shared clonotypes between healthy human individuals. Overall study results and limits: In general, naive subsets displayed greater estimated richness than memory subsets did. Of the naive CD4 clonotypes, roughly 5% were shared across a few donors.

Subsets obtained from CD4+ cells comprised CD45RA+ naive and CD45RA-negative memory cells. Repertoires were generated with immunoSEQ multiplex PCR, while TCRdb's copy carries only in-frame clones and drops some. The data show fewer than 400,000 clones, approximately 79% seen once. In germline, CDR1 is SGDLS, CDR2 YYNGEE. The CDR3 is made up of 15 amino acids. The ends lost 0 bases at V and 5 bases at J; junction bases unmatched: 6. The V gene is TRBV9, the J gene TRBJ2-5; the match to TRBD1 covers 8 bases. Input material: memory CD4+ T cells sorted from blood. Specified subset: CD45RA-negative fraction. The receptor comes from a young man in good health. CDR3 sequence reads: CASSVGTGSGETQYF. The CDR3 DNA is TGTGCCAGCAGCGTAGGGACAGGGTCTGGTGAGACCCAGTACTTC.